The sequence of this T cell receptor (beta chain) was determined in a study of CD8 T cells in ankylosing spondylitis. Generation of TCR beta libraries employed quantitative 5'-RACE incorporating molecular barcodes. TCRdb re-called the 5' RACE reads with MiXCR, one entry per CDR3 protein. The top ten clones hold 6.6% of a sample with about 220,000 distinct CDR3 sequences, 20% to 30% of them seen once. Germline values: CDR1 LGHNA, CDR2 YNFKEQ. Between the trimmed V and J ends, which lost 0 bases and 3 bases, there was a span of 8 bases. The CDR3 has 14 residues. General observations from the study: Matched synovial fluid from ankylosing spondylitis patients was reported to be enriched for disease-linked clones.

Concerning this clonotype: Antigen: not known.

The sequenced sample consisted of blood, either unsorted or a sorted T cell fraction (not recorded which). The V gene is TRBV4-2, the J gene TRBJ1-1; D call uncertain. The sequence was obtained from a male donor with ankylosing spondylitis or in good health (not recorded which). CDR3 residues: CASSQEGRDTEAFF. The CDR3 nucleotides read TGTGCCAGCAGCCAAGAGGGGAGGGACACTGAAGCTTTCTTT.